This section outlines one TCR beta chain sequence together with its context. Its antigen remains unidentified. Nothing much larger sits one base from this clone, and base qualities are not available. Trimming costs V 4 bases and J 0 bases, and their ends lie 17 bases apart. Reading from cysteine to phenylalanine, the CDR3 counts 17 amino acids. Just the 51-base CDR3 DNA is kept, in frame starting at base 1. In the germline V gene, CDR1 corresponds to SGHRS and CDR2 to YFSETQ. The source of the sample is a study of control samples from healthy donors and cancer patients (dated by TCRdb to 2020 to 2021). Library method: the immunoSEQ multiplex PCR assay. Not all clones reach the TCRdb copy of this immuneACCESS table, which keeps in-frame sequences only. Checked studies attribute under half of the gap to unresolved V genes and leave the rest unexplained. Across this sample there are approximately 120,000 clones, with about nine tenths seen only once. The top ten clones comprise roughly 4% of the sample.

The chain is assembled from TRBV5-1 and TRBJ2-1; perhaps TRBD1 is the D gene, with 5 bases matching. What was sequenced was blood. The receptor comes from a human donor in good health. The donor label of this sample is uncertain. The nucleotide sequence reads TGCGCCAGCAGCGCACTACCGGCGGACAACTCCTACAATGAGCAGTTCTTC. This yields the protein CASSALPADNSYNEQFF.